This TCR beta chain is from a study of PD-1 blockade in classical Hodgkin lymphoma. Findings and limits, study-wide: Newly diagnosed patients reportedly had lower baseline TCR diversity than healthy donors.

Documented time point: newly diagnosed, previously untreated cHL patient sample. CD8+ T cell isolation from thawed PBMCs was performed by magnetic negative selection. Regarding this clone: Antigen unknown.

This CDR3 is built from 16 residues. The germline gives CDR1 SGHRS, CDR2 YFSETQ. V gave up 5 bases and J gave up 5 bases; unmatched junction bases: 15. The method was immunoSEQ multiplex PCR; TCRdb's version includes in-frame clones alone and lacks a portion of them. The table includes approximately 9,000 clones, 75% to 95% detected once. This clonotype originated in a human donor with classical Hodgkin lymphoma. Sequencing used CD8+ T cells from blood. The chain combines TRBV5-1 with TRBJ2-7; 8 nucleotides line up with TRBD2. The DNA of the CDR3 is TGCGCCAGCAGTCCAATAACTAGCGGAGGGGCCGACGAGCAGTACTTC. It encodes CASSPITSGGADEQYF.